This T cell receptor (beta chain) emerged from a study of cytomegalovirus exposure and HLA in healthy donors (dated by TCRdb to 2016 to 2017). Broadly, across the study: An earlier analysis of 587 of the donors reported about 300 Gb of sequence data and 100 million to 120 million unique TCR beta sequences obtained from approximately 180 million T cells. The study aimed to test whether cataloging public T cell receptors could reveal signatures of past pathogen exposure. Along with the approximately 700-subject first cohort, a separate validation cohort of over a hundred different subjects was used. HLA typing covered class I and class II loci at four-digit resolution. An early release that covered fewer than 750 HLA-typed donors contained around 300 gigabases of sequencing data and around 85 million unique TCR sequences. A later analysis re-analyzed previously published TCR beta repertoires from 666 donors and added high-resolution HLA genotyping to study TCR occurrence patterns. Rather than drawing on any new phenotypic data, the later analysis identified candidate immune exposures from TCR beta sequences and the way those sequences occurred across donors. The T cell repertoires of around 670 subjects were profiled by immunosequencing and related to cytomegalovirus serostatus. To predict cytomegalovirus infection status, the study brought together high-throughput TCR immunosequencing, statistical association of individual TCRs with disease status, and machine learning. Of the 398 genotyped donors, 65% to 90% fell in the genetic ancestry cluster associated with self-reported Caucasian donors. A later genetic analysis used genome-wide SNP genotypes for about 60% of the roughly 700 donors, treating that subset as a discovery cohort. An earlier analysis of 587 of the donors used high-throughput TCR beta sequencing to judge whether each TCR beta V gene segment behaved as functional or pseudogenic. On average, around 240,000 unique TCR beta nucleotide sequences were sequenced per donor among some 420 genotyped donors of the cohort, with roughly 18% of those sequences being non-productive. All discovery cohort repertoires had been generated on a single sequencing platform. Because of strong linkage in the cohort, roughly five DR-DQ haplotypes were treated as single units for association and clustering. The number of typed donors differed by locus: roughly 629-630 for A, B, C, DRB1 and DQB1; some 540 for DQA1; 606 for DPA1; and roughly 490 for DPB1. Donor age, sex, ethnicity and CMV serostatus were compiled together with the repertoire data. What the research found in general, with its limitations: A later analysis found that TCR association rates varied across HLA loci, with DRB1 alleles showing the most associated TCRs and HLA-C alleles the fewest. Because HLA typing was unavailable for some donors at each locus, only the typed subset was used in association tests. Compared with the approximately 700-donor mean, donors in an Asian-associated ancestry cluster had fewer N-insertions in productive TCRs, according to a later genetic analysis. The classifier was reported to diagnose cytomegalovirus status with high specificity and sensitivity in both the original and validation cohorts. The earlier analysis of some 540 of the donors excluded approximately 15 rarely observed V segments, including chromosome 9 orphons, because counts were too low. Most TCR sequences were observed very rarely across donors, whereas some public TCRs were present in many individuals. A later analysis found that most CMV-associated TCR beta chains appeared HLA-restricted, with HLA associations seemingly driven largely by CMV exposure. The sequencing pipeline was judged likely to have produced a cluster of highly shared sequence variants as a technical artifact. In an earlier analysis of some 550 of the donors, most TCR beta V segments were observed in productive rearrangements about 87% or about 30% of the time, broadly matching IMGT annotations. In vitro tests confirmed that a few of the cytomegalovirus-associated TCR beta chains recognize cytomegalovirus antigens. A further reported finding was that TCR beta sequences accurately predicted the HLA-A and HLA-B alleles for most subjects in the first cohort. When HLA alleles, especially DR and DQ, strongly co-occurred, TCR associations were difficult to assign to individual alleles. V-gene and J-gene trimming of TCR beta chains was associated with a missense DCLRE1C variant in a later genetic analysis, and the association was replicated in an independent cohort. A later analysis associated about 18,000 TCR beta sequences with specific HLA alleles at a false discovery rate of 0.05. Linkage disequilibrium might explain the correlated functional status among segregating V segments, but an unknown experimental factor could not be ruled out. A later analysis found that HLA-associated TCR beta chains were more clonally expanded and had lower generation probabilities than equally common non-associated chains. Sequencing depth was assumed to be roughly uniform across donors in the presence/absence analyses, though that assumption may not hold. Because the 87-base-pair reads could not distinguish some IMGT-functional V segments, including TRBV6-2 and TRBV6-3, those segments were excluded. Only TCR beta chains were sequenced in this cohort, and the absence of alpha or paired-chain data limited detectable features. In the study, about 150 TCR beta chains were listed as associated with cytomegalovirus. Immune exposure information for the cohort was limited to CMV serostatus. Several of the top co-occurrence clusters appeared to be linked to parvovirus B19, influenza, CMV and Epstein-Barr virus, according to a later analysis. The authors suggested that the approach could potentially be extended to other disease states and immunological phenotypes.

According to the germline V gene (reference sequence), CDR1 reads SEHNR and CDR2 reads FQNEAQ. The CDR3 holds 17 amino acids from the cysteine to the phenylalanine. CDR3 DNA is the only sequence kept; it has 51 bases, read in frame from the first base. V is cut back by 6 bases and J by 5 bases, with 13 bases in the junction unmatched. The receptor library was made with the immunoSEQ multiplex PCR assay. A mixture of 60 forward primers for TCR Vbeta segments and 13 reverse primers for TCR Jbeta segments was used in the multiplex PCR. The CDR3 region of rearranged TCR beta genes was amplified from genomic DNA by a multiplex PCR assay. The Illumina HiSeq System was used to sequence the amplified TCR beta libraries as 87-base-pair reads. On the authors' methods: In a later analysis, approximately 74 million unique TCR beta chains were counted across the approximately 670 repertoires, and approximately 9.9 million of these chains were shared by at least two donors. Raw reads were error-corrected and collapsed into unique sequences by a nearest-neighbor algorithm in which closely related sequences were merged to remove PCR and sequencing errors. Alignment of CDR3 sequences to IMGT reference sequences was used to assign V, D and J gene segments. For a sequence to be retained, at least a six-nucleotide match to both a V gene segment and a J gene segment was required. Rearrangements were called productive when the CDR3 lacked stop codons and stayed in frame with V and J; all others were non-productive. Following IMGT convention, CDR3 was defined as the stretch from the second conserved V-encoded cysteine up to the conserved J-encoded phenylalanine. The earlier analysis of about 590 of the donors excluded sequences that lacked an unambiguous match to a single V gene segment. An earlier analysis of 587 of the donors called V segments functional above 56.7% productive rearrangements and segregating when the between-donor standard deviation exceeded 5%. A statistical classification framework was built to diagnose cytomegalovirus status from the catalog of TCR beta chain sequences. In a later analysis, V and J genes were assigned by comparing TCR nucleotide sequences against IMGT/GENE-DB human TR gene sequences. In a later analysis, CDR3 sequences and most-parsimonious VDJ recombination scenarios were assigned using the TCRdist pipeline. In a later analysis, each TCR beta chain was defined by its CDR3 amino acid sequence together with its V-gene family, and reads without a unique V-gene family were excluded. As a way to deal with suspected cross-contamination and a sequencing artifact, a later analysis dropped 450 to 600 nucleotide sequences that were highly shared and had low generation probability. In a later analysis, a clonal expansion index was calculated for each public chain from normalized within-repertoire ranks of inferred template counts. In a later analysis, generation probabilities were computed with a VDJ recombination model fitted to out-of-frame rearrangements, and the resulting probabilities were checked against IGoR. In a later analysis, TCR-TCR, TCR-HLA and TCR-CMV co-occurrence was scored with hypergeometric tests, and a repertoire-size bias correction was applied to TCR pairs. A later analysis estimated false discovery rates by permuting HLA or CMV assignments 20 times. In a later analysis, co-occurring TCRs were grouped using DBSCAN, and TCRdist sequence similarity was added for clustering within HLA-allele-positive subsets. Repertoires with fewer than 30,000 or more than 120,000 public chains were left out of co-occurrence clustering, as were about five repertoires with anomalous nucleotide sharing. TCRdb provides this immuneACCESS table in a form limited to in-frame rearrangements. Some clones are lacking; in checked studies, under half of them reflect an unresolved V gene, and why the rest are absent is not known. V and J calls and clone size follow that table, whereas D and trimming were derived from the DNA. The sample table contains more than 150,000 clones; only one count was recorded for 65% to 85% of them. The ten largest clones add up to roughly 1.4% of the sample.

The cohort consisted of fewer than 700 healthy bone marrow donors. At the time of sampling, all cohort members were nominally healthy, though unrecorded immune exposures were likely present. The donor tested CMV seropositive, placing the donor among the 310 or so seropositive members of the cohort. Each donor provided a peripheral blood sample, and peripheral blood mononuclear cells were used for TCR beta sequencing. The Qiagen DNeasy Blood Extraction Kit was used to extract genomic DNA from the blood cell samples. For this clone: No cognate antigen has been identified for it. Base qualities are not provided; no much larger clone lies one nucleotide away.

The V gene is TRBV7-9 and the J gene is TRBJ1-1; TRBD1 matches 12 bases in the middle. The sample comprised PBMCs. The clonotype originates from a girl aged 5 to 17 in good health and CMV-seropositive. The nucleotide sequence reads TGTGCCAGCAGACATGGTGGGACAGGGGGCGTTAGGACTGAAGCTTTCTTT. Its protein is CASRHGGTGGVRTEAFF.